These T cell receptor beta chains were read from a single sample in a study of blood T cell repertoires in COVID-19. Repertoires were generated with immunoSEQ multiplex PCR, while TCRdb's copy carries only in-frame clones and drops some. Of some 260,000 clones listed, around 85% were seen once; the top ten hold approximately 9.1%. The sequenced sample consisted of peripheral blood. These receptors came from an elderly man with acute or convalescent COVID-19. The CDR3 runs from the conserved cysteine through the conserved F or W. A D gene is named only where the DNA matches it firmly. The size field is filled for only some rows; it gives once, few, many or a size class.

>TRBV11-2|TRBJ2-1|TRBD2|once
CASSWVAGAVNEQFF
TGTGCCAGCAGCTGGGTAGCGGGAGCAGTCAATGAGCAGTTCTTC
>TRBV18|TRBJ1-5|TRBD1|.
CASSPMPGGGNQPQHF
TGTGCCAGCTCACCAATGCCAGGGGGCGGGAATCAGCCCCAGCATTTT
>TRBV5-1|TRBJ2-7|TRBD2|.
CASSALAAYEQYF
TGCGCCAGCAGCGCACTAGCGGCATACGAGCAGTACTTC
>TRBV10-2|TRBJ1-2|.|.
CASSELQQNYGYTF
TGCGCCAGCAGTGAGCTACAGCAGAACTATGGCTACACCTTC
>TRBV19|TRBJ2-2|TRBD1|.
CASTLQGSGELFF
TGTGCCAGTACTTTACAGGGGTCCGGGGAGCTGTTTTTT
>TRBV6-2/TRBV6-3|TRBJ1-5|TRBD1|few
CASSYPPYRTGGFGSRPPQHF
TGTGCCAGCAGTTACCCGCCTTACCGGACAGGGGGCTTCGGGAGTAGGCCGCCCCAGCATTTT
>TRBV5-4|TRBJ1-2|.|.
CASSPREGRGYGYTF
TGTGCCAGCAGCCCGAGGGAGGGGCGCGGCTATGGCTACACCTTC
>TRBV3-1/TRBV3-2|TRBJ2-3|TRBD2|.
CASSQALIAGGPDTQYF
TGTGCCAGCAGCCAAGCCCTTATAGCGGGAGGGCCGGATACGCAGTATTTT
>TRBV2|TRBJ2-7|.|.
CASSLPTGRPYEQYF
TGTGCCAGCAGTCTACCGACAGGAAGGCCCTACGAGCAGTACTTC
>TRBV7-8|TRBJ2-3|TRBD2|.
CASSLARTSGGVTDTQYF
TGTGCCAGCAGCTTAGCGCGGACTAGCGGGGGCGTCACAGATACGCAGTATTTT
>TRBV4-2|TRBJ2-3|TRBD2|.
CASSQGVSGASTDTQYF
TGTGCCAGCAGCCAAGGCGTTAGCGGGGCTAGCACAGATACGCAGTATTTT
>TRBV30|TRBJ1-2|.|once
CAWSVTRYYGYTF
TGTGCCTGGAGTGTAACAAGATACTATGGCTACACCTTC
>TRBV19|TRBJ2-2|TRBD1|.
CASSPGPGQGFGELFF
TGTGCCAGTAGTCCGGGACCGGGACAGGGGTTCGGGGAGCTGTTTTTT
>TRBV19|TRBJ2-4|.|.
CASSITGTAKNIQYF
TGTGCCAGTAGTATCACAGGGACAGCCAAAAACATTCAGTACTTC
>TRBV2|TRBJ2-3|.|.
CARAQAVADTQYF
TGTGCCCGGGCACAGGCAGTGGCAGATACGCAGTATTTT
>TRBV27|TRBJ1-4|.|.
CASSWSVATNEKLFF
TGTGCCAGCAGTTGGTCAGTCGCAACTAATGAAAAACTGTTTTTT
>TRBV30|TRBJ2-2|TRBD2|few
CAWRGGRKNTGELFF
TGTGCCTGGAGGGGAGGGCGCAAGAACACCGGGGAGCTGTTTTTT
>TRBV7-6|TRBJ1-5|.|.
CASSLFPLAGSNQPQHF
TGTGCCAGCAGCTTATTTCCCTTGGCAGGGAGCAATCAGCCCCAGCATTTT
>TRBV20-1|TRBJ1-2|TRBD1|.
CSASRGTGRGYTF
TGCAGTGCTAGTCGTGGGACAGGGCGGGGCTACACCTTC
>TRBV28|TRBJ1-6|TRBD1|.
CASSSGTANSPLHF
TGTGCCAGCAGTTCCGGGACAGCTAATTCACCCCTCCACTTT
>TRBV28|TRBJ1-6|TRBD1|.
CASTLGTGQHSPLHF
TGTGCCAGCACCCTTGGGACAGGGCAACACTCACCCCTCCACTTT
>TRBV28|TRBJ1-5|TRBD1|.
CASVGGDRDNQPQHF
TGTGCCAGCGTTGGCGGGGACAGGGATAATCAGCCCCAGCATTTT